Below, 27 T cell receptor beta chains from the same sample are listed, as sequenced in a study of cytomegalovirus exposure and HLA in healthy donors. Sequencing used immunoSEQ multiplex PCR; TCRdb keeps in-frame clones, though not all of them. This sample yields about 200,000 clones, of which 75% to 90% are seen a single time; roughly 5.5% belongs to the top ten. Specimen: PBMCs. These receptor sequences come from a woman aged 18-29 years in good health and CMV-seronegative.

The sample holds a few counts of this clone. V usage is TRBV2 and J usage is TRBJ2-5; 10 nucleotides align to TRBD2. The CDR3 is 15 residues long. V dropped 4 bases and J dropped 2; count of bases not matched to a gene: 4. Germline lookup yields CDR1 SNHLY and CDR2 FYNNEI. The CDR3 coding sequence is TGTGCCAGCAGTGGGACTAGCGGAAGGCAAGAGACCCAGTACTTC. As protein: CASSGTSGRQETQYF.

The CDR3 sequence: CSARWTGERNEQFF. The CDR3 DNA reads TGCAGCGCCCGCTGGACAGGGGAACGGAATGAGCAGTTCTTC. The chain recombines TRBV29-1 with TRBJ2-1, with TRBD1 identical over 9 bases. J gave up 7 bases and V 7 bases, and 11 bases lay outside the gene matches. This CDR3 has 14 residues. CDR1 is SQVTM, CDR2 ANQGSEA, per germline.

Only a few counts were recorded for this clone. The J gene is TRBJ2-2, the V gene TRBV19; D gene ambiguous. CDR3 length: 14 amino acids. CDR1 is LNHDA and CDR2 is SQIVND in the germline V gene (reference sequence). Trimming cost V 5 bases and J 5 bases, with 12 bases left between them. DNA of the CDR3: TGTGCCAGTAGTCCATGGAAAACGACCGGGGAGCTGTTTTTT. Protein sequence: CASSPWKTTGELFF.

The J gene is TRBJ2-5, the V gene TRBV5-1, with TRBD1 matching over 7 bases. Trimming took 1 base from V and 4 from J; bases not matched to a gene: 4. The germline V gene encodes CDR1 SGHRS and CDR2 YFSETQ. This CDR3 is 14 amino acids long. The CDR3 loop reads CASSLRDSRETQYF. The CDR3 DNA follows: TGCGCCAGCAGCTTGCGGGACAGCAGAGAGACCCAGTACTTC.

The V gene is TRBV6-5, the J gene TRBJ2-2; D is unresolved. V was cut by 2 bases and J by 0 bases, with 10 bases left in between. The germline V gene has CDR1 MNHEY and CDR2 SVGAGI. CDR3 size: 16 residues. In DNA form, the CDR3 reads TGTGCCAGCAGTTACGGCGGCGGTACGAACACCGGGGAGCTGTTTTTT. Amino acid sequence: CASSYGGGTNTGELFF.

The V gene is TRBV2, the J gene TRBJ2-5; 9 bases fit TRBD1. The J segment lost 5 bases and the V segment lost 10 bases, leaving 2 bases of the junction unmatched. This CDR3 is 11 amino acids long. Germline V gene data show CDR1 as SNHLY and CDR2 as FYNNEI. The CDR3 DNA reads TGTGCCACCGGGACAGGGGAGACCCAGTACTTC. Protein sequence: CATGTGETQYF.

The V call is TRBV25-1, the J call TRBJ1-4, with D perhaps matching TRBD1 (5 bases). Germline V gives CDR1 MGHDK, CDR2 SYGVNS. This CDR3 spans 18 amino acids. V lost 2 bases and J 4 bases, leaving 20 bases between the germline ends. The CDR3: CASSEGASTVLSNEKLFF. Written as DNA, the CDR3 is TGTGCCAGCAGTGAAGGGGCGTCGACAGTTCTGAGTAATGAAAAACTGTTTTTT.

J is TRBJ2-5 and V is TRBV4-1, with D possibly TRBD2 on 7 matching bases. CDR1 is MGHRA and CDR2 is YSYEKL in the germline V gene. The CDR3 has 13 residues. The V gene lost 6 bases and the J gene lost 2 bases, with 10 bases spanning the gap. For the CDR3, the DNA is TGCGCCAGCAGAGGGGGGGGACAAGAGACCCAGTACTTC. Its protein product is CASRGGGQETQYF.

On this clone: At one boundary the junction diverges from the germline segment, which might be a read error. The chain joins TRBV7-7 to TRBJ2-7; no clear D gene. The CDR3 has 13 residues. Germline values: CDR1 SSHAT, CDR2 FNYEAQ (reference sequence). CDR3 loop: CASSSTPVGEQYF. For the CDR3, the DNA is TGTGCTAGCAGCTCCACCCCGGTGGGCGAGCAGTACTTC.

This clone was observed once. The genes are TRBV27 and TRBJ2-1; D remains ambiguous. From germline, CDR1 is MNHEY and CDR2 SMNVEV (reference sequence). V was shortened by 8 bases and J by 0 bases, with 8 bases between the two germline ends. The CDR3 is 13 residues long. The CDR3 DNA reads TGTGCCAGCGCTATAAGCTCCTACAATGAGCAGTTCTTC. Protein product: CASAISSYNEQFF.

V is TRBV4-2 and J is TRBJ2-1, with D tentatively TRBD2 (5 bases). CDR1 and CDR2 (germline): LGHNA, YNFKEQ. Trimming took 7 bases from V and 2 from J, leaving 12 bases between them. The CDR3 is 14 residues long. The CDR3 sequence: CASTERLAYNEQFF. CDR3 bases: TGTGCCAGCACCGAGCGGTTAGCCTACAATGAGCAGTTCTTC.

The chain is built from TRBV9 and TRBJ2-5, with TRBD2 matching 9 bases. The CDR3 extends over 14 amino acids. In germline, CDR1 is SGDLS, CDR2 YYNGEE. The V and J ends lost 2 bases and 3 bases, in that order; junction bases with no gene match: 2. CDR3 nucleotide sequence: TGTGCCAGCAGCGTGGGACTAGCCGAAGAGACCCAGTACTTC. Amino acids: CASSVGLAEETQYF.

The chain carries TRBV7-8 and TRBJ2-7, with a tentative D call TRBD2 (5 bases). V was trimmed by 0 bases and J by 4 bases, leaving 7 bases between them. The CDR3 runs to 13 residues. Germline CDR1 SGHVS, CDR2 FQNEAQ. The CDR3 region is CASSLATGYEQYF. Here the CDR3 DNA reads TGTGCCAGCAGCTTAGCAACGGGGTACGAGCAGTACTTC. Full variable domain (missing parts from reference TRBV7-8 and TRBJ2-7): GAGVSQSPRYKVAKRGQDVALRCDPISGHVSLFWYQQALGQGPEFLTYFQNEAQLDKSGLPSDRFFAERPEGSVSTLKIQRTQQEDSAVYLCASSLATGYEQYFGPGTRLTVT.

The chain links TRBV28 to TRBJ2-1; 8 positions match TRBD2. This CDR3 region has 14 residues. V shed 3 bases and J 3 bases; nucleotides not matched to a gene: 1. Germline CDR1 is MDHEN and CDR2 is SYDVKM. CDR3: CASSLRGVYNEQFF. For the CDR3, the DNA is TGTGCCAGCAGTTTGCGGGGGGTCTACAATGAGCAGTTCTTC.

The rearrangement uses TRBV10-2 and TRBJ2-7; 11 bases are a match to TRBD1. Per germline, CDR1 WSHSY and CDR2 SAAADI. The CDR3 loop spans 14 amino acids. J lost 4 bases, V lost 5 bases, and 4 bases had no gene match. The CDR3 loop reads CASSRGTGGYEQYF. The CDR3 region has the DNA TGCGCCAGCAGTCGCGGGACAGGGGGTTACGAGCAGTACTTC.

The chain combines TRBV5-1 with TRBJ2-2; D not certain. Germline V lookup: CDR1 SGHRS, CDR2 YFSETQ. This CDR3 is built from 13 residues. Trimming stripped 2 bases from V and 2 bases from J, with 4 bases between. The CDR3 DNA reads as TGCGCCAGCAGCTTACCCAACACCGGGGAGCTGTTTTTT. Protein product: CASSLPNTGELFF.

Concerning this clone itself: Other DNA variants within this sample encode the same CDR3. The chain carries TRBV18 and TRBJ2-5; 9 nucleotides align to TRBD1. Germline CDR1 and CDR2: KGHSH and LQKENI. V shed 3 bases, J shed 5 bases, and the junction held 1 base outside the gene matches. The length of the CDR3 is 13 residues. The CDR3 DNA follows: TGTGCCAGCTCACCCGGACAGGGGGAGACCCAGTACTTC. Amino acids: CASSPGQGETQYF.

The chain is built from TRBV10-1 and TRBJ1-5; D possibly corresponds to TRBD1 (6 bases). The CDR3 totals 17 residues. Germline V CDR1 and CDR2: WNHNN, SYGVQD (reference sequence). Trimming removed 1 base at V and 2 bases at J, with 15 bases between. CDR3 sequence reads: CASSELAGQWGNQPQHF. CDR3 in DNA: TGCGCCAGCAGTGAGTTGGCGGGACAATGGGGCAATCAGCCCCAGCATTTT.

CDR3 coding DNA: TGTGCCATCAGCACAGGGGTCTACGAGCAGTACTTC. Amino acid sequence: CAISTGVYEQYF. The chain has TRBV10-3 and TRBJ2-7; the match to TRBD1 covers 7 bases. The CDR3 extends over 12 amino acids. J gave up 3 bases and V 6 bases, and 2 bases lay outside the gene matches. CDR1 is ENHRY, CDR2 SYGVKD, per germline.

The chain is built from TRBV29-1 and TRBJ2-1, with D maybe TRBD1 (5 bases). V dropped 3 bases and J dropped 0 bases, with 9 bases sitting between them. CDR3 length: 14 residues. Germline V gives CDR1 SQVTM, CDR2 ANQGSEA. The CDR3 is CSVEGLSSYNEQFF. CDR3 sequence (DNA): TGCAGCGTTGAGGGGCTTAGCTCCTACAATGAGCAGTTCTTC.

CDR3 sequence reads: CSAREVDTQYF. CDR3 nucleotide sequence: TGCAGTGCTAGAGAGGTTGATACGCAGTATTTT. The rearrangement links TRBV20-1 to TRBJ2-3; no clear D. Germline CDR1 reads DFQATT; CDR2 reads SNEGSKA (reference sequence). Deletions cut 0 bases from V and 6 bases from J, with 4 bases between. This CDR3 comprises 11 residues.

J is TRBJ2-2 and V is TRBV6-4, with 7 bases lining up with TRBD2. The CDR3 has 16 amino acids. From germline, CDR1 is MRHNA and CDR2 SNTAGT. J lost 6 bases, V lost 0 bases, and 7 bases had no gene match. The CDR3 here is CASSDSIGLEAGELFF. CDR3 in DNA: TGTGCCAGCAGTGACTCGATAGGACTAGAAGCCGGGGAGCTGTTTTTT.

The chain uses TRBV28 and TRBJ1-5; 7 nucleotides align to TRBD1. This CDR3 comprises 15 residues. CDR1 and CDR2 from the germline V gene are MDHEN and SYDVKM. With V trimmed by 6 bases and J by 4 bases, 9 bases remained unmatched. CDR3 protein: CASRRSTGTNQPQHF. In DNA form, the CDR3 reads TGTGCCAGCAGGAGGTCGACAGGGACTAATCAGCCCCAGCATTTT.

The chain carries TRBV18 and TRBJ1-1; D gene uncertain. V was pared by 6 bases and J by 4 bases, with 15 bases between. CDR3 length equals 14 residues. CDR1 KGHSH and CDR2 LQKENI come from the germline V gene. The CDR3 nucleotides are TGTGCCAGCTCTCAAGTGGGGTTGGGCACTGAAGCTTTCTTT. Translated: CASSQVGLGTEAFF.

This rearrangement joins TRBV6-1 to TRBJ2-7; TRBD1 might be the D (5 bases). V lost 3 bases and J lost 3, with 9 bases in between. The V gene's germline CDR1 is MNHNS and CDR2 SASEGT. This CDR3 has 13 amino acids. DNA for the CDR3: TGTGCCAGCAGTGAGGGCAGGGACTACGAGCAGTACTTC. It is translated as CASSEGRDYEQYF.

The CDR3 reads CASSLSSYNEQFF. Written as DNA, the CDR3 is TGTGCCAGCAGCCTGAGCTCCTACAATGAGCAGTTCTTC. The gene calls are TRBV27 and TRBJ2-1; the D is unclear. The CDR3 extends over 13 amino acids. Germline values: CDR1 MNHEY, CDR2 SMNVEV (reference sequence). The ends were cut back, 6 bases at V and 0 bases at J, with 6 bases in the middle.

This chain connects TRBV29-1 to TRBJ2-1, with TRBD2 matching over 11 bases. The trim removed 0 bases at V and 0 bases at J, leaving 4 bases unmatched. The CDR3 runs 17 residues. Looked up from germline, CDR1 is SQVTM and CDR2 is ANQGSEA. The CDR3 DNA reads as TGCAGCGTTGAAGAGACTAGCGGGATGTACTCCTACAATGAGCAGTTCTTC. This gives the protein CSVEETSGMYSYNEQFF.